These 22 T cell receptor beta chains originate from one sample sequenced in a study of shared clonotypes between healthy human individuals. Assay: immunoSEQ multiplex PCR; the TCRdb copy retains only in-frame clones and omits some. The data hold around 1.4 million clones, with 98% observed a single time. Sequences were obtained from naive CD4+ T cells sorted from blood. Subset of the sample: CD45RA+ positively selected. These receptors were taken from a man in his thirties or forties in good health.

The rearrangement links TRBV5-1 to TRBJ2-1; possible D gene TRBD2, 5 bases. This CDR3 has 14 residues. Germline V gene lookup returns CDR1 SGHRS and CDR2 YFSETQ. With 7 bases removed from V and 3 bases from J, the gap between germline ends came to 14 bases. CDR3 region: CASFPNGGYNEQFF. The CDR3 coding sequence is TGCGCCAGCTTCCCGAACGGAGGCTACAATGAGCAGTTCTTC.

Only one count was recorded for this clone. The chain joins TRBV29-1 to TRBJ2-3, with unresolved D. Trimming took 6 bases from V and 6 from J, leaving 16 bases between them. The CDR3 has 13 amino acids. From germline, CDR1 is SQVTM and CDR2 ANQGSEA. The CDR3 loop reads CSVDLKTFDTQYF. As DNA, the CDR3 is TGCAGCGTCGACCTAAAGACCTTCGATACGCAGTATTTT.

The chain couples TRBV27 to TRBJ1-5; a weak D match, TRBD1 (6 bases). CDR3 length: 15 amino acids. Germline values: CDR1 MNHEY, CDR2 SMNVEV (reference sequence). The V and J ends lost 5 bases and 7 bases respectively, with 18 bases between them. The CDR3 region is CASSTYRDQGQPQHF. The CDR3 region has the DNA TGTGCCAGCAGTACCTACAGGGACCAGGGGCAGCCCCAGCATTTT.

In this sample, this clone turned up a few times. This chain joins TRBV10-3 and TRBJ1-1; a possible D gene is TRBD1 (5 bases). The CDR3 has 15 residues. The V end was cut by 7 bases, the J end by 5 bases, with 20 bases between. Germline V lookup: CDR1 ENHRY, CDR2 SYGVKD. In nucleotides, the CDR3 is TGTGCCATCAAAGGGTACGGGGACGCCAAAACTGAAGCTTTCTTT. The encoded protein is CAIKGYGDAKTEAFF.

About this clone: Other nucleotide sequences from this sample produce the same CDR3. The J gene is TRBJ2-5, the V gene TRBV5-1; D possibly corresponds to TRBD1 (5 bases). Germline CDR1 is SGHRS and CDR2 is YFSETQ. The CDR3 consists of 15 residues. The V end was cut by 0 bases, the J end by 0 bases, with 9 bases between. CDR3 bases: TGCGCCAGCAGCTTGGGGGGCACGTACCAAGAGACCCAGTACTTC. Translation: CASSLGGTYQETQYF. The complete variable domain, with remaining parts taken from reference TRBV5-1 and TRBJ2-5, reads KAGVTQTPRYLIKTRGQQVTLSCSPISGHRSVSWYQQTPGQGLQFLFEYFSETQRNKGNFPGRFSGRQFSNSRSEMNVSTLELGDSALYLCASSLGGTYQETQYFGPGTRLLVL.

The chain is built from TRBV5-6 and TRBJ2-7; D remains unclear. The CDR3 totals 12 residues. Germline assignment: CDR1 SGHDT and CDR2 YYEEEE. V was pared by 4 bases and J by 4 bases, with 9 bases between. The CDR3 DNA reads TGTGCCAGCAGCCAATATAGTTACGAGCAGTACTTC. Encoded protein: CASSQYSYEQYF.

This chain joins TRBV10-3 and TRBJ2-1; D call uncertain. The germline V gene has CDR1 ENHRY and CDR2 SYGVKD. V dropped 7 bases and J dropped 7 bases, with 11 bases sitting between them. The CDR3 has 12 amino acids. The CDR3 sequence: CAIKEWANEQFF. The CDR3 nucleotides are TGTGCCATCAAGGAGTGGGCGAATGAGCAGTTCTTC.

V is TRBV18 and J is TRBJ1-5; the D is unclear. The CDR3 is 12 residues long. From germline, CDR1 is KGHSH and CDR2 LQKENI. V was shortened by 5 bases and J by 5 bases, with 7 bases between the two germline ends. CDR3 in amino acids: CASSFRDQPQHF. The CDR3 nucleotides read TGTGCCAGCTCATTCCGGGATCAGCCCCAGCATTTT.

The chain couples TRBV4-3 to TRBJ2-3; TRBD2 aligns across 11 bases. The V gene's germline CDR1 is LGHNA and CDR2 YSLEER. This CDR3 is 16 amino acids long. The V segment lost 2 bases and the J segment 2 bases; nucleotides outside the gene matches: 3. CDR3 coding DNA: TGCGCCAGCAGCCAAACTAGCGGGAGTTCCACAGATACGCAGTATTTT. Protein product: CASSQTSGSSTDTQYF.

The chain couples TRBV5-8 to TRBJ1-2; 8 positions match TRBD1. From germline, CDR1 is SGHTS and CDR2 YDEGEE. The CDR3 has 12 amino acids. The trim removed 1 base at V and 8 bases at J, leaving 1 base unmatched. CDR3 DNA: TGTGCCAGCAGCTTGACAGGGGGAGGCTACACCTTC. This encodes CASSLTGGGYTF.

The chain carries TRBV6-5 and TRBJ2-5, with D possibly being TRBD2 (6 bases). Trimming stripped 1 base from V and 2 bases from J, with 11 bases between. This CDR3 has 15 amino acids. Germline CDR1 MNHEY, CDR2 SVGAGI. The CDR3 bases are TGTGCCAGCAGTTACTTTGCTAGCGCTCAAGAGACCCAGTACTTC. Encoded protein: CASSYFASAQETQYF.

The chain has TRBV6-1 and TRBJ2-1; D gene uncertain. The CDR3 length is 13 residues. CDR1 and CDR2 (germline): MNHNS, SASEGT. Trimming took off 1 base at V and 8 bases at J, with 9 bases between the two ends. CDR3 DNA: TGTGCCAGCAGTGAAGTCTTCCACGATGAGCAGTTCTTC. This codes for CASSEVFHDEQFF.

Note on this clone: The sample carries other DNA sequences with the same CDR3. The chain joins TRBV25-1 to TRBJ2-7; maybe TRBD1 (6 bases). The germline gives CDR1 MGHDK, CDR2 SYGVNS. The V end was cut by 3 bases, the J end by 1 base, with 13 bases between. There are 15 residues in the CDR3. The CDR3 region has the DNA TGTGCCAGCAGTGACTCCTCCAGGGGATCCTACGAGCAGTACTTC. Translated, it gives CASSDSSRGSYEQYF.

The gene calls are TRBV28 and TRBJ1-2; possible D gene TRBD1, 6 bases. This CDR3 has 13 residues. Germline loops: CDR1 MDHEN, CDR2 SYDVKM. V lost 7 bases, J lost 8 bases, and 17 bases lay in between. The CDR3 reads CASTTRGGRGYTF. The DNA of the CDR3 is TGTGCCAGCACCACCCGCGGGGGCCGAGGCTACACCTTC.

This rearrangement joins TRBV5-6 to TRBJ2-1; 8 nucleotides line up with TRBD2. J was trimmed by 5 bases and V by 4 bases; bases with no gene match: 11. Germline-derived CDR1 and CDR2 are SGHDT and YYEEEE. This CDR3 comprises 16 residues. The CDR3 reads CASSLPLQREHNEQFF. The DNA of the CDR3 is TGTGCCAGCAGCCTTCCCTTACAGCGGGAGCACAATGAGCAGTTCTTC.

This clone was found once. This chain connects TRBV19 to TRBJ2-3, with D unclear. Trimming took 3 bases from V and 4 from J, leaving 14 bases between them. The CDR3 contains 15 residues. CDR1 and CDR2 from the germline V gene are LNHDA and SQIVND (reference sequence). The CDR3 loop reads CASSMSDYGPDTQYF. DNA of the CDR3: TGTGCCAGTAGTATGTCAGATTACGGTCCAGATACGCAGTATTTT.

This clone was detected only once. The chain is built from TRBV5-4 and TRBJ2-7, with a weak D call TRBD2 (6 bases). The CDR3 totals 13 residues. V shed 4 bases and J shed 3 bases, with 11 bases lying between them. Germline V gives CDR1 SGHNT, CDR2 YYREEE (reference sequence). CDR3 loop: CASSPVGGYEQYF. The CDR3 DNA sequence: TGTGCCAGCAGCCCCGTCGGGGGCTACGAGCAGTACTTC.

V is TRBV14 and J is TRBJ1-4; D is uncertain. Germline values: CDR1 SGHDN, CDR2 FVKESK. The CDR3 runs 17 residues. Trimming cost V 3 bases and J 0 bases, with 14 bases left between them. The CDR3, as DNA: TGTGCCAGCAGCCACAACCAACTTACAGCAACTAATGAAAAACTGTTTTTT. It encodes CASSHNQLTATNEKLFF. The complete variable domain, with remaining parts taken from reference TRBV14 and TRBJ1-4, reads EAGVTQFPSHSVIEKGQTVTLRCDPISGHDNLYWYRRVMGKEIKFLLHFVKESKQDESGMPNNRFLAERTGGTYSTLKVQPAELEDSGVYFCASSHNQLTATNEKLFFGSGTQLSVL.

The V call is TRBV14, the J call TRBJ1-1; D is unclear. The V end lost 5 bases, the J end lost 11 bases, and 12 bases lay between the germline ends. The CDR3 contains 11 residues. Germline CDR1 reads SGHDN; CDR2 reads FVKESK. The CDR3 loop is CASSSGLRAFF. CDR3 bases: TGTGCCAGCAGCTCGGGGTTGCGGGCTTTCTTT.

This clone was seen once. V gene TRBV9 combines with J gene TRBJ2-1; a weak D match, TRBD2 (6 bases). The CDR3 covers 14 residues. Trimming pared 7 bases from V and 3 bases from J, leaving 14 bases between. Germline assignment: CDR1 SGDLS and CDR2 YYNGEE. The DNA of the CDR3 is TGTGCCAGCCAACCGGGACTCCACTACAATGAGCAGTTCTTC. This translates into CASQPGLHYNEQFF. Full variable domain (outside the CDR3, taken from reference TRBV9 and TRBJ2-1): DSGVTQTPKHLITATGQRVTLRCSPRSGDLSVYWYQQSLDQGLQFLIQYYNGEERAKGNILERFSAQQFPDLHSELNLSSLELGDSALYFCASQPGLHYNEQFFGPGTRLTVL.

The chain recombines TRBV2 with TRBJ1-5; 9 bases match TRBD1. Germline CDR1 is SNHLY and CDR2 is FYNNEI. The CDR3 runs 15 residues. V gave up 4 bases and J gave up 7 bases; unmatched junction bases: 8. The CDR3 DNA is TGTGCCAGCAGTGGGGGGGACAGGGTAGAACAGCCCCAGCATTTT. It yields the protein CASSGGDRVEQPQHF.

V is TRBV30 and J is TRBJ2-1; unclear D gene. Germline CDR1 and CDR2: GTSNPN and SVGIG (reference sequence). This CDR3 region has 11 residues. Trimming left V 1 base short and J 3 bases short, with 1 base between. The CDR3: CAWSGYNEQFF. The CDR3, as DNA: TGTGCCTGGAGTGGCTACAATGAGCAGTTCTTC.